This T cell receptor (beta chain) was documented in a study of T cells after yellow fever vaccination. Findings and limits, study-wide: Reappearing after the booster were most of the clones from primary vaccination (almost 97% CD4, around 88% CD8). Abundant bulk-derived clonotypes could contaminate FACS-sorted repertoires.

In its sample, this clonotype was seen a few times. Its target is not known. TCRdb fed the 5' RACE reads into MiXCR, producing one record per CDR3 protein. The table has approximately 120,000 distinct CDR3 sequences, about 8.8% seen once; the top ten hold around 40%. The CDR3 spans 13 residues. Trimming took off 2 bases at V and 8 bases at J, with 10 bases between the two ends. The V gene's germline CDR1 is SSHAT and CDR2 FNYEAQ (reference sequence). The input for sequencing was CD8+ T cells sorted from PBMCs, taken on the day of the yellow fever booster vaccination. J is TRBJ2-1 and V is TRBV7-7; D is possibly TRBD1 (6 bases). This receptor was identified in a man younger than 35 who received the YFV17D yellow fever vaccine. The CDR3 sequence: CASSLFPGDEQFF. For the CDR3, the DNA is TGTGCCAGCAGCTTATTTCCAGGGGATGAGCAGTTCTTC.